This TCR beta chain derives from a study of tumor-infiltrating lymphocytes in primary liver carcinoma. On this clonotype itself: The junction does not match germline at one end; this may be a read error.

Germline V gives CDR1 SGHNT, CDR2 YYREEE (reference sequence). This CDR3 is built from 16 residues. Constant-region priming of about 500 ng total RNA yielded TCR beta cDNA. Libraries covering TCR beta were generated through three nested multiplex PCR rounds (using a slightly modified ARM-PCR). PCR rounds one and two used TRBV1-TRBV30 forward primers with a C-beta reverse primer for 10 cycles each. TCRdb processed the multiplex PCR reads anew with MiXCR; each CDR3 protein has one entry. The profile shows around 40,000 distinct CDR3 sequences, around 72% of them singletons. Investigators took RNA and DNA out together from 20-30 mg of unsorted bulk tissue.

The receptor was isolated from a man aged 35-49 years with primary liver carcinoma and hepatitis B virus infection. Sequencing used liver tumor tissue from sampling region 2. Subset here: tumor region T2, inferior pole. The V gene is TRBV5-4, the J gene TRBJ2-1, with D possibly being TRBD2 (6 bases). The CDR3 bases are TGTGCCAGCAGCTTGATTACGGGGGAGTCACACAATGAGCAATTCTTC. Translated, it gives CASSLITGESHNEQFF.